The 30 T cell receptor beta chains listed next were all sequenced from one sample in a study of T cell responses to AZD1222 COVID-19 vaccine. Data came from immunoSEQ multiplex PCR; TCRdb stores just in-frame clones and leaves some out. The sample consists of some 100,000 clones, around 84% of them appearing once. Sequencing was performed on peripheral blood, taken 28 days after the second AZD1222 dose. The receptors were sampled from an adult who received the AZD1222 COVID-19 vaccine.

The chain links TRBV11-3 to TRBJ1-3; D may be TRBD1 (5 bases). The V and J ends lost 5 bases and 0 bases respectively, with 11 bases between them. Germline V gene sequence: CDR1 SGHNT, CDR2 YENEEA. The CDR3 spans 15 residues. The CDR3 loop is CASSQDGGSGNTIYF. Here the CDR3 DNA reads TGTGCCAGCAGCCAGGACGGGGGCTCTGGAAACACCATATATTTT.

The chain joins TRBV4-2 to TRBJ1-5, with D maybe TRBD1 (5 bases). Germline assignment: CDR1 LGHNA and CDR2 YNFKEQ. V lost 3 bases to trimming and J lost 3 bases, with 12 bases between them. The CDR3 covers 15 residues. The CDR3 DNA reads TGTGCCAGCAGCCAGACCGACAGTCCCAATCAGCCCCAGCATTTT. It codes for CASSQTDSPNQPQHF.

The rearrangement joins TRBV6-2 or TRBV6-3 to TRBJ1-5; 10 bases agree with TRBD1. The CDR3 is made up of 15 amino acids. CDR1 MNHEY and CDR2 SVGEGT come from the germline V gene. V gave up 5 bases and J gave up 4 bases; unmatched junction bases: 5. The CDR3 DNA follows: TGTGCCAGCAGTGTGACAGGGGGCCTAAATCAGCCCCAGCATTTT. Amino acid sequence: CASSVTGGLNQPQHF.

The chain joins TRBV7-9 to TRBJ1-1; 7 bases map to TRBD1. CDR1 SEHNR and CDR2 FQNEAQ come from the germline V gene (reference sequence). This CDR3 comprises 14 residues. V gave up 0 bases and J gave up 11 bases; unmatched junction bases: 9. CDR3 region: CASSLAMTGNSAFF. The CDR3 DNA reads as TGTGCCAGCAGCTTAGCGATGACAGGGAATTCGGCTTTCTTT.

The gene calls are TRBV11-2 and TRBJ1-4, with D perhaps matching TRBD1 (5 bases). The CDR3 length is 16 residues. In germline, CDR1 is SGHAT, CDR2 FQNNGV. The V end lost 1 base, the J end lost 0 bases, and 9 bases lay between the germline ends. This CDR3 is CASSLVSGSTNEKLFF. CDR3 in DNA: TGTGCCAGCAGCTTAGTATCAGGGTCAACTAATGAAAAACTGTTTTTT.

The genes are TRBV4-3 and TRBJ1-1; possibly TRBD1 for D (6 bases). This CDR3 has 18 residues. V was clipped by 0 bases and J by 1 base, with 18 bases between them. Germline loops: CDR1 LGHNA, CDR2 YSLEER. DNA for the CDR3: TGCGCCAGCAGCCAAGAAGAGACAGGAGGGCCGAGGAACACTGAAGCTTTCTTT. Translating gives CASSQEETGGPRNTEAFF.

The genes are TRBV3-1 (or the pseudogene TRBV3-2) and TRBJ1-5, with D maybe TRBD1 (5 bases). The CDR3 has 14 amino acids. Trimming pared 1 base from V and 4 bases from J, leaving 8 bases between. The germline V gene has CDR1 LGHDT and CDR2 YNNKEL (reference sequence). This CDR3 is CASSQAHRNQPQHF. The CDR3 nucleotides read TGTGCCAGCAGCCAAGCCCACAGGAATCAGCCCCAGCATTTT.

The CDR3, as DNA: TGTGCCAGCAGCGTAGCTACAGGCAGGGCTAGCTCTGGAAACACCATATATTTT. It specifies CASSVATGRASSGNTIYF. This sequence joins TRBV9 and TRBJ1-3; D is perhaps TRBD1 (5 bases). Looked up from germline, CDR1 is SGDLS and CDR2 is YYNGEE. The CDR3 runs 18 residues. Trimming stripped 0 bases from V and 0 bases from J, with 16 bases between. The variable domain in full, completed from reference TRBV9 and TRBJ1-3, reads DSGVTQTPKHLITATGQRVTLRCSPRSGDLSVYWYQQSLDQGLQFLIQYYNGEERAKGNILERFSAQQFPDLHSELNLSSLELGDSALYFCASSVATGRASSGNTIYFGEGSWLTVV.

Only one count was recorded for this clone. The chain recombines TRBV29-1 with TRBJ1-1; 8 positions match TRBD1. V lost 5 bases, J lost 4 bases, and 0 bases stayed unmatched. Per germline, CDR1 SQVTM and CDR2 ANQGSEA. The CDR3 sequence is 11 residues long. Written as DNA, the CDR3 is TGCAGCGTTACAGGGGGCACTGAAGCTTTCTTT. It codes for CSVTGGTEAFF.

In this sample, this clone turned up once. The CDR3 spells CASSMYRAITEAFF. CDR3 nucleotide sequence: TGTGCCAGTAGTATGTACAGGGCGATCACTGAAGCTTTCTTT. The chain joins TRBV19 to TRBJ1-1, with a tentative D call TRBD1 (6 bases). The V end was cut by 3 bases, the J end by 4 bases, with 12 bases between. The CDR3 extends over 14 amino acids. The germline V gene has CDR1 LNHDA and CDR2 SQIVND (reference sequence).

The chain combines TRBV5-4 with TRBJ2-1; D may match TRBD1 or TRBD2 (5 bases each). The CDR3 is 14 residues long. Trimming took off 7 bases at V and 8 bases at J, with 19 bases between the two ends. Germline assignment: CDR1 SGHNT and CDR2 YYREEE (reference sequence). In DNA, the CDR3 is TGTGCCAGCTCGGCCGGGGCGCGGGTTGATGAGCAGTTCTTC. This translates into CASSAGARVDEQFF.

The gene calls are TRBV28 and TRBJ1-2; D might be TRBD1 (5 bases). The CDR3 covers 15 residues. V lost 3 bases and J lost 3, with 14 bases in between. The germline gives CDR1 MDHEN, CDR2 SYDVKM. The CDR3 nucleotides read TGTGCCAGCAGTTTTGGGGGGGGTCCTTACTATGGCTACACCTTC. Its protein product is CASSFGGGPYYGYTF.

The chain joins TRBV12-3 or TRBV12-4 to TRBJ2-7; D remains ambiguous. The CDR3 length is 13 residues. Trimming pared 1 base from V and 4 bases from J, leaving 8 bases between. CDR3 sequence: CASSLDRRYEQYF. The CDR3 DNA reads TGTGCCAGCAGTTTAGACAGAAGGTACGAGCAGTACTTC.

This sequence joins TRBV5-4 and TRBJ2-7, with TRBD1 matching over 11 bases. CDR3 size: 14 residues. Germline CDR1 and CDR2: SGHNT and YYREEE (reference sequence). The trim removed 7 bases at V and 3 bases at J, leaving 6 bases unmatched. The chain's CDR3 is CASADGTGGYEQYF. As DNA, the CDR3 is TGTGCCAGCGCCGACGGGACAGGGGGCTACGAGCAGTACTTC. Using reference TRBV5-4 and TRBJ2-7 for the parts outside the CDR3, the full variable domain is ETGVTQSPTHLIKTRGQQVTLRCSSQSGHNTVSWYQQALGQGPQFIFQYYREEENGRGNFPPRFSGLQFPNYSSELNVNALELDDSALYLCASADGTGGYEQYFGPGTRLTVT.

This rearrangement joins TRBV6-2 or TRBV6-3 to TRBJ1-1, with D uncertain. Trimming took 4 bases from V and 2 from J, leaving 14 bases between them. In germline, CDR1 is MNHEY, CDR2 SVGEGT. CDR3 length: 15 residues. In DNA form, the CDR3 reads TGTGCCAGCAGTTCCCTGACACTTTCAAACACTGAAGCTTTCTTT. Encoded protein: CASSSLTLSNTEAFF.

This sequence joins TRBV12-3 or TRBV12-4 and TRBJ1-2; D may be TRBD1 (6 bases). This CDR3 comprises 13 residues. The ends were cut back, 6 bases at V and 8 bases at J, with 16 bases in the middle. CDR3 protein: CASRSRGAGGYTF. In DNA, the CDR3 is TGTGCCAGCAGGAGCCGGGGGGCTGGCGGCTACACCTTC.

This chain uses TRBV4-3 with TRBJ2-7; D is perhaps TRBD1 (6 bases). Between the trimmed V and J ends, which lost 0 bases and 3 bases, there was a span of 15 bases. The CDR3 extends over 16 amino acids. The germline V gene encodes CDR1 LGHNA and CDR2 YSLEER. In DNA, the CDR3 is TGCGCCAGCAGCCAAGATAGGGGGACGGAGTACTACGAGCAGTACTTC. This codes for CASSQDRGTEYYEQYF.

The chain uses TRBV5-1 and TRBJ2-3; D ambiguous. The CDR3 loop spans 14 amino acids. Trimming removed 2 bases from V and 2 bases from J, with 9 bases in between. Germline-derived CDR1 and CDR2 are SGHRS and YFSETQ. CDR3 DNA sequence: TGCGCCAGCAGCTTAGCGAGTAACACAGATACGCAGTATTTT. Translated, it gives CASSLASNTDTQYF. Drawing the rest from reference TRBV5-1 and TRBJ2-3, the complete variable domain is KAGVTQTPRYLIKTRGQQVTLSCSPISGHRSVSWYQQTPGQGLQFLFEYFSETQRNKGNFPGRFSGRQFSNSRSEMNVSTLELGDSALYLCASSLASNTDTQYFGPGTRLTVL.

Turning to this clone: One end of the junction varies from germline; a read error may be responsible. This chain links TRBV4-3 with TRBJ1-3; D is uncertain. The germline V gene encodes CDR1 LGHNA and CDR2 YSLEER. The length of the CDR3 is 13 residues. CDR3 bases: TGCGCCAGCAGCGAAGAGAGGGGAAACACCATATATTTT. This sequence encodes CASSEERGNTIYF.

The J gene is TRBJ1-2, the V gene TRBV7-9; tentatively, D is TRBD1 (5 bases). The CDR3 totals 15 residues. The V gene lost 3 bases and the J gene lost 7 bases, with 18 bases spanning the gap. Germline V lookup: CDR1 SEHNR, CDR2 FQNEAQ (reference sequence). This CDR3 reads CASSFSPSGAGGYTF. The DNA for the CDR3 is TGTGCCAGCAGCTTTTCCCCCTCCGGGGCGGGTGGCTACACCTTC.

J is TRBJ1-1 and V is TRBV6-6; 9 nucleotides line up with TRBD1. Germline trimming cut 5 bases from V and 1 base from J; bases unmatched to any gene: 14. Looked up from germline, CDR1 is MNHNY and CDR2 is SVGAGI (reference sequence). CDR3 length: 18 amino acids. The CDR3 spells CASSPGTGKSIQNTEAFF. Written as DNA, the CDR3 is TGTGCCAGCAGTCCCGGGACAGGGAAATCAATCCAGAACACTGAAGCTTTCTTT.

The chain uses TRBV2 and TRBJ2-7; the match to TRBD1 covers 7 bases. The CDR3 is 16 amino acids. Germline CDR1 SNHLY, CDR2 FYNNEI. After removal of 3 bases from V and 6 bases from J, the junction contained 14 bases not matched to a gene. The CDR3 bases are TGTGCCAGCAGTGATTACAGGGGTGGCCTAGAACCCGAGCAGTACTTC. Its protein is CASSDYRGGLEPEQYF. Looking up the rest from reference TRBV2 and TRBJ2-7 gives the full variable domain: EPEVTQTPSHQVTQMGQEVILRCVPISNHLYFYWYRQILGQKVEFLVSFYNNEISEKSEIFDDQFSVERPDGSNFTLKIRSTKLEDSAMYFCASSDYRGGLEPEQYFGPGTRLTVT.

This chain uses TRBV5-6 with TRBJ1-4; 9 bases line up with TRBD1. This CDR3 contains 15 residues. The V segment lost 4 bases and the J segment 4 bases; nucleotides outside the gene matches: 5. Looked up from germline, CDR1 is SGHDT and CDR2 is YYEEEE. CDR3 in amino acids: CASSQQGAGNEKLFF. CDR3 coding DNA: TGTGCCAGCAGCCAACAGGGGGCAGGTAATGAAAAACTGTTTTTT. Filled out from reference TRBV5-6 and TRBJ1-4, the complete variable domain reads DAGVTQSPTHLIKTRGQQVTLRCSPKSGHDTVSWYQQALGQGPQFIFQYYEEEERQRGNFPDRFSGHQFPNYSSELNVNALLLGDSALYLCASSQQGAGNEKLFFGSGTQLSVL.

The chain carries TRBV20-1 and TRBJ1-5; D is ambiguous. Looked up from germline, CDR1 is DFQATT and CDR2 is SNEGSKA (reference sequence). V was shortened by 3 bases and J by 1 base, with 10 bases between the two germline ends. The CDR3 runs 14 residues. DNA of the CDR3: TGCAGTGCTAGTTTCAGGCTAAGCAATCAGCCCCAGCATTTT. This translates into CSASFRLSNQPQHF.

The rearrangement links TRBV4-1 to TRBJ2-7, with 9 bases fitting TRBD1. V dropped 2 bases and J dropped 0; count of bases not matched to a gene: 11. Per germline, CDR1 MGHRA and CDR2 YSYEKL. The CDR3 runs 18 residues. CDR3 coding DNA: TGCGCCAGCAGCCAACTAAAGTCCGGGACAGGGAGCTCCTACGAGCAGTACTTC. Translated: CASSQLKSGTGSSYEQYF.

V and J are TRBV7-9 and TRBJ2-4, with D unresolved. Trimming removed 5 bases at V and 8 bases at J, with 28 bases between. The germline CDR1 and CDR2 sequences are SEHNR and FQNEAQ (reference sequence). The CDR3 consists of 18 residues. The CDR3 DNA sequence: TGTGCCAGCAGCCCCCTTAACCGCGACCCCTTGGCCTTAGACATTCAGTACTTC. It translates to CASSPLNRDPLALDIQYF.

The rearrangement joins TRBV28 to TRBJ2-5, with D unclear. CDR1 MDHEN and CDR2 SYDVKM come from the germline V gene. The CDR3 extends over 13 amino acids. V lost 3 bases and J lost 5, with 10 bases in between. The DNA for the CDR3 is TGTGCCAGCAGTTTGGCCACCTGGGAGACCCAGTACTTC. As protein: CASSLATWETQYF. The variable domain in full, with the rest retrieved from reference TRBV28 and TRBJ2-5, is DVKVTQSSRYLVKRTGEKVFLECVQDMDHENMFWYRQDPGLGLRLIYFSYDVKMKEKGDIPEGYSVSREKKERFSLILESASTNQTSMYLCASSLATWETQYFGPGTRLLVL.

The chain is built from TRBV11-3 and TRBJ1-1; D not certain. This CDR3 has 13 residues. Trimming stripped 4 bases from V and 8 bases from J, with 14 bases between. CDR1 is SGHNT, CDR2 YENEEA, per germline. CDR3 protein: CASSSRTAPEAFF. The CDR3 DNA is TGTGCCAGCAGCTCTCGGACGGCCCCGGAAGCTTTCTTT.

This chain uses TRBV11-3 with TRBJ1-5, with D perhaps TRBD1 (6 bases). Germline-derived CDR1 and CDR2 are SGHNT and YENEEA. The V end was cut by 0 bases, the J end by 2 bases, with 8 bases between. This CDR3 comprises 15 residues. CDR3: CASSLDTGCNQPQHF. CDR3 coding DNA: TGTGCCAGCAGCTTAGATACAGGGTGCAATCAGCCCCAGCATTTT.

The gene calls are TRBV7-2 and TRBJ1-1; D is possibly TRBD1 (5 bases). The CDR3 extends over 16 amino acids. CDR1 is SGHTA, CDR2 FQGNSA, per germline. Trimming left V 7 bases short and J 4 bases short, with 22 bases between. The CDR3 loop is CASTPQGWGGGTEAFF. As DNA, the CDR3 is TGTGCCAGCACCCCGCAAGGATGGGGGGGTGGCACTGAAGCTTTCTTT. Combining the CDR3 with reference TRBV7-2 and TRBJ1-1 gives the whole variable domain GAGVSQSPSNKVTEKGKDVELRCDPISGHTALYWYRQSLGQGLEFLIYFQGNSAPDKSGLPSDRFSAERTGGSVSTLTIQRTQQEDSAVYLCASTPQGWGGGTEAFFGQGTRLTVV.